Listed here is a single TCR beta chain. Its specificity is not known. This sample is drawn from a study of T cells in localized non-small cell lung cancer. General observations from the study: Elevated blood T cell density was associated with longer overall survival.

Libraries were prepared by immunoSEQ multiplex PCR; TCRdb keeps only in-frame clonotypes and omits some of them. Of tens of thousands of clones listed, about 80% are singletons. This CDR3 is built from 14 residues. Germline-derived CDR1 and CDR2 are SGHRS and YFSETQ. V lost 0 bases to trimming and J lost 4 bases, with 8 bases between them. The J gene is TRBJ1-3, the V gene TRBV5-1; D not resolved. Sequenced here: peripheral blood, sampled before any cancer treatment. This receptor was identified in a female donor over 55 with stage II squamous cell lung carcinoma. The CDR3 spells CASSLEIPGNTIYF. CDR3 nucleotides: TGCGCCAGCAGCTTGGAAATACCGGGAAACACCATATATTTT.